This paragraph covers one TCR beta chain sequence. The antigen is undetermined. CDR3 length: 14 residues. V lost 4 bases and J lost 5, with 11 bases in between. The germline V gene encodes CDR1 MGHDK and CDR2 SYGVNS. Sequenced by immunoSEQ multiplex PCR; TCRdb stores in-frame clones only, minus some. The profile covers roughly 76,000 clones, with roughly three fifths appearing a single time and 51% taken by the ten largest. This record belongs to a study of shared clonotypes between healthy human individuals. Study details: Three plates each covered CD4 naive and memory; CD8 naive two, CD8 memory one.

Overall study results and limits: Relative to their counterparts shared across all four donors, non-shared clonotypes exhibited diminished generation probabilities. Sequencing depth was expected to influence donor clonotype sharing. Tissue TCR repertoires likely differ from these blood-only repertoires.

The TCR comes from a man in his thirties or forties in good health. Specimen: memory CD8+ T cells sorted from blood. Stated subset: CD45RO+ cells pooled with CCR7-negative TemRA cells. V usage is TRBV25-1 and J usage is TRBJ1-4, with D possibly matching TRBD1 (6 bases). The CDR3 DNA reads as TGTGCCAGCAGTGGCGTGACAGGAAATGAAAAACTGTTTTTT. Its translation: CASSGVTGNEKLFF.